The 18 T cell receptor beta chains presented below share a single source sample, sequenced in a study of T-cell memory formation after mild COVID-19. TCRdb redid the calling of the 5' RACE reads with MiXCR, one entry per CDR3 protein. This sample carries about 270,000 distinct CDR3 sequences, 16% of them seen once, and the ten largest clones take roughly 20%. Sequenced sample: PBMCs or a T cell subset sorted from them (not recorded which). The receptors here all came from a man in his late teens or twenties who had mild COVID-19 (a few samples of this study predate the infection). Cell type and time point are not known.

This clonotype occurred a few times. The chain employs TRBV6-6 and TRBJ2-7, with 8 nucleotides matching TRBD1. Trimming removed 6 bases from V and 3 bases from J; junction bases left unmatched: 4. This CDR3 comprises 13 residues. Per the germline V gene, CDR1 is MNHNY and CDR2 is SVGAGI (reference sequence). Written as DNA, the CDR3 is TGTGCCAGCAGCCGTGGACAGGGCTACGAGCAGTACTTC. It is translated as CASSRGQGYEQYF.

This clonotype was detected ten times or more. This chain uses TRBV5-1 with TRBJ2-7; D perhaps matches TRBD1 (5 bases). The V and J ends lost 0 bases and 4 bases respectively, with 11 bases between them. This CDR3 is built from 14 residues. From germline, CDR1 is SGHRS and CDR2 YFSETQ. CDR3 in amino acids: CASSLAGQGYEQYV. In DNA, the CDR3 is TGCGCCAGCAGCTTGGCCGGGCAGGGATACGAGCAGTACGTC.

This clonotype has a handful of counts. The rearrangement links TRBV28 to TRBJ1-4; no clear D gene. V lost 5 bases and J 8 bases, leaving 9 bases between the germline ends. CDR1 and CDR2 from the germline V gene are MDHEN and SYDVKM. The CDR3 is 12 residues long. The CDR3, as DNA: TGTGCCAGCAGTCCGACGTGGGAAAAACTGTTTTTT. Encoded protein: CASSPTWEKLFF.

This sequence joins TRBV5-1 and TRBJ2-6; D remains unclear. The length of the CDR3 is 16 residues. CDR1 is SGHRS and CDR2 is YFSETQ in the germline V gene. Trimming left V 3 bases short and J 1 base short, with 11 bases between. CDR3 DNA sequence: TGCGCCAGCAGCTCGACGCTCGCGTCTGGGGCCAACGTCCTGACTTTC. Translation gives CASSSTLASGANVLTF.

In this sample, this clonotype turned up a few times. The chain links TRBV7-2 to TRBJ2-5, with D perhaps TRBD2 (6 bases). Germline V lookup: CDR1 SGHTA, CDR2 FQGNSA. V was pared by 3 bases and J by 5 bases, with 13 bases between. The CDR3 extends over 14 amino acids. The chain's CDR3 is CASSFGGSAETQYF. As DNA, the CDR3 is TGTGCCAGCAGCTTCGGGGGAAGCGCCGAGACCCAGTACTTC.

This clonotype was counted between two and nine times. The J gene is TRBJ2-1, the V gene TRBV11-1; TRBD2 agrees at 9 bases. This CDR3 spans 15 amino acids. The trim removed 0 bases at V and 8 bases at J, leaving 5 bases unmatched. Germline V gene data show CDR1 as SGHAT and CDR2 as FQDESV (reference sequence). DNA of the CDR3: TGTGCCAGCAGCTTAGCGCGGGGGGGCTGGGATGAGCAGTTCTTC. Protein: CASSLARGGWDEQFF.

The chain is built from TRBV7-2 and TRBJ2-5; 8 positions agree with TRBD1. The CDR3 length is 13 residues. V was pared by 5 bases and J by 7 bases, with 6 bases of the junction left unmatched. CDR1 is SGHTA, CDR2 FQGNSA, per germline. CDR3 amino acids: CASSPRGLGTQYF. CDR3 DNA: TGTGCCAGCAGCCCCAGGGGGCTGGGGACCCAGTACTTC.

This sequence joins TRBV5-1 and TRBJ2-2; D gene unclear. From germline, CDR1 is SGHRS and CDR2 YFSETQ. This CDR3 is 15 amino acids long. Deletions cut 1 base from V and 0 bases from J, with 7 bases between. The CDR3 region has the DNA TGCGCCAGCAGCTTGCAACCTTCGAACACCGGGGAGCTGTTTTTT. It is translated as CASSLQPSNTGELFF. The complete variable domain, with remaining parts taken from reference TRBV5-1 and TRBJ2-2, reads KAGVTQTPRYLIKTRGQQVTLSCSPISGHRSVSWYQQTPGQGLQFLFEYFSETQRNKGNFPGRFSGRQFSNSRSEMNVSTLELGDSALYLCASSLQPSNTGELFFGEGSRLTVL.

The CDR3 loop reads CASSPQGIGYGYTF. The CDR3 coding sequence is TGTGCCAGCAGCCCACAGGGTATCGGCTATGGCTACACCTTC. The chain joins TRBV14 to TRBJ1-2; TRBD1 is a possible D gene (6 bases). V was cut by 4 bases and J by 4 bases, with 13 bases left in between. Germline assignment: CDR1 SGHDN and CDR2 FVKESK. The CDR3 has 14 residues.

The rearrangement links TRBV7-9 to TRBJ1-5; D might be TRBD1 (5 bases). The CDR3 covers 15 residues. Per germline, CDR1 SEHNR and CDR2 FQNEAQ (reference sequence). V shed 2 bases and J shed 9 bases, with 17 bases lying between them. The CDR3 DNA reads TGTGCCAGCAGCTTATCGGGGACCCGGGGCGGGCCCCAGCATTTT. This gives the protein CASSLSGTRGGPQHF.

The table lists this clonotype with a few counts. The chain has TRBV3-1 and TRBJ2-3, with TRBD2 matching over 9 bases. Germline V lookup: CDR1 LGHDT, CDR2 YNNKEL (reference sequence). The length of the CDR3 is 16 residues. The J segment lost 3 bases and the V segment lost 6 bases, leaving 10 bases of the junction unmatched. The CDR3 nucleotides are TGTGCCAGCAGGAATTTAGCGGGGGCCACAACAGATACGCAGTATTTT. Its translation: CASRNLAGATTDTQYF.

The CDR3 region has the DNA TGTGCCAGCAGCTCCGGGACAGGAGGGGTCAATGAGCAGTTCTTC. Protein product: CASSSGTGGVNEQFF. The chain recombines TRBV7-9 with TRBJ2-1; 8 bases fit TRBD1. V lost 4 bases to trimming and J lost 6 bases; unmatched junction nucleotides: 8. The CDR3 runs 15 residues. Germline values: CDR1 SEHNR, CDR2 FQNEAQ (reference sequence).

This clonotype turned up a few times. The rearrangement uses TRBV5-1 and TRBJ2-3; D gene uncertain. The V and J ends lost 0 bases and 8 bases respectively, with 16 bases between them. Germline lookup yields CDR1 SGHRS and CDR2 YFSETQ. The CDR3 is 15 amino acids. The DNA of the CDR3 is TGCGCCAGCAGCTTGGGTGACTCCGTTTGGGTTACGCAGTATTTT. It yields the protein CASSLGDSVWVTQYF.

The chain combines TRBV7-9 with TRBJ2-3; D possibly uses TRBD1 or TRBD2 (6 bases each). The V gene's germline CDR1 is SEHNR and CDR2 FQNEAQ (reference sequence). With 4 bases removed from V and 3 bases from J, the gap between germline ends came to 17 bases. The CDR3 length is 16 residues. CDR3 sequence reads: CASSYPGQGRTDTQYF. The DNA for the CDR3 is TGTGCCAGCAGCTACCCGGGGCAGGGGAGGACAGATACGCAGTATTTT.

A few counts support this clonotype. J is TRBJ2-1 and V is TRBV19; TRBD2 might be the D (6 bases). Trimming took off 7 bases at V and 8 bases at J, with 15 bases between the two ends. Germline CDR1 LNHDA, CDR2 SQIVND (reference sequence). The CDR3 is made up of 13 amino acids. CDR3 DNA sequence: TGTGCCAGTATGAGGGGCGGAGGGGATGAGCAGTTCTTC. Protein sequence: CASMRGGGDEQFF.

The chain recombines TRBV7-2 with TRBJ2-3; 10 nucleotides align to TRBD2. Germline assignment: CDR1 SGHTA and CDR2 FQGNSA. The CDR3 is 16 amino acids. The trim removed 6 bases at V and 8 bases at J, leaving 14 bases unmatched. The CDR3 coding sequence is TGTGCCAGCAGTTCCCAAATAGCGGGGGGCCTGGGTACGCAGTATTTT. It yields the protein CASSSQIAGGLGTQYF.

The sample holds a few counts of this clonotype. The chain uses TRBV4-3 and TRBJ2-6; D is unclear. In germline, CDR1 is LGHNA, CDR2 YSLEER. The germline V and J ends were trimmed by 1 base and 1 base, with 8 bases remaining between them. The CDR3 loop spans 16 amino acids. The CDR3 DNA is TGCGCCAGCAGCCAAGTATGGGGATCTGGGGCCAACGTCCTGACTTTC. It is translated as CASSQVWGSGANVLTF.

CDR3 in amino acids: CASSPLRGNMNTEAFF. For the CDR3, the DNA is TGTGCCAGCTCACCTCTACGGGGGAACATGAACACTGAAGCTTTCTTT. V and J are TRBV18 and TRBJ1-1; tentative D call: TRBD1 (5 bases). The V end lost 3 bases, the J end lost 0 bases, and 14 bases lay between the germline ends. From germline, CDR1 is KGHSH and CDR2 LQKENI. The length of the CDR3 is 16 residues.